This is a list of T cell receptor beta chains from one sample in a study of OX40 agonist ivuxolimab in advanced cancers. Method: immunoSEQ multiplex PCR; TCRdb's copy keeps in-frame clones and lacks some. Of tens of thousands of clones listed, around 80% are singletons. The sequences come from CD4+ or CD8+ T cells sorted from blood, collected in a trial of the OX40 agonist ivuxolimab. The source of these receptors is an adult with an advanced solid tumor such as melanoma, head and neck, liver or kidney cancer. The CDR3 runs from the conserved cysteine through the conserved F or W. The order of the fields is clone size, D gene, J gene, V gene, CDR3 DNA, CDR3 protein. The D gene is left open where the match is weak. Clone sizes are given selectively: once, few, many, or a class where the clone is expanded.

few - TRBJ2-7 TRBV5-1 TGCGCCAGCAGCGCTGACCCTCCGAAGCCCTACGAGCAGTACTTC CASSADPPKPYEQYF
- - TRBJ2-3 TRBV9 TGTGCCAGCAAGGAAAGGGGGGGCACAGATACGCAGTATTTT CASKERGGTDTQYF
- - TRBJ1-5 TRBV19 TGTGCCAGTAGGCGGACCGGGAATAGCAATCAGCCCCAGCATTTT CASRRTGNSNQPQHF
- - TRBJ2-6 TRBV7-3 TGTGCCAGCAGTAAAGGCCTTTCTGGGGCCAACGTCCTGACTTTC CASSKGLSGANVLTF
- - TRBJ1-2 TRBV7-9 TGTGCCAGCAGCGGACAGAACTATGGCTACACCTTC CASSGQNYGYTF
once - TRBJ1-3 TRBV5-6 TGTGCCAGCAGCTTTACAGAGAACTCTGGAAACACCATATATTTT CASSFTENSGNTIYF
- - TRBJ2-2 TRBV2 TGTGCCAGCACAACCGGGACCGATACCGGGGAGCTGTTTTTT CASTTGTDTGELFF
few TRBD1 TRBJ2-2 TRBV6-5 TGTGCCAGCAGTCCTCGACAGGGACCAACCGGGGAGCTGTTTTTT CASSPRQGPTGELFF
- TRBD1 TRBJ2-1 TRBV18 TGTGCCAGCTCACCCCCGGGACAGGAGATTAACAATGAGCAGTTCTTC CASSPPGQEINNEQFF
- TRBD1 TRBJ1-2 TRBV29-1 TGCAGCGCCTTAGGGGGACAGGGGGCGGGAGGCTACACCTTC CSALGGQGAGGYTF
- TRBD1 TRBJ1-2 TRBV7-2 TGTGCCAGCAGCTTAGTTGGCAGGGGGCGCGGTGGCTACACCTTC CASSLVGRGRGGYTF
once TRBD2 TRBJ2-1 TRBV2 TGTGCCAGCAGGCCGGGACTAGCGTACAATGAGCAGTTCTTC CASRPGLAYNEQFF
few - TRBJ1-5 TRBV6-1 TGTGCCATCAGTACAGCCCAGAATCAGCCCCAGCATTTT CAISTAQNQPQHF
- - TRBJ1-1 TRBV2 TGTGCCAGCAGTGCCTCCCGGGTCGGGGACACTGAAGCTTTCTTT CASSASRVGDTEAFF
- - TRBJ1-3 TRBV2 TGTGCCAGCAGTACCAGGGCTCCATCTGGAAACACCATATATTTT CASSTRAPSGNTIYF
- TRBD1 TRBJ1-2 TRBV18 TGTGCCAGCTCACCCCGGGACAGAAATTATGGCTACACCTTC CASSPRDRNYGYTF
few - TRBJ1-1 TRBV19 TGTGCCAGTAGTATTGCGCCAGGGAGGACTGAAGCTTTCTTT CASSIAPGRTEAFF
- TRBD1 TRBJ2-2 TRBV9 TGTGCCAGCAGCCCCCGACAGGGGAGGACCGGGGAGCTGTTTTTT CASSPRQGRTGELFF
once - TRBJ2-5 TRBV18 TGTGCCAGCTCACGCTCGGGGACGCCCGCCAAGACCCAGTACTTC CASSRSGTPAKTQYF
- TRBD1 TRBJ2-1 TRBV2 TGTGCCAGCACCGGGACAGCCAGTCCCAATGAGCAGTTCTTC CASTGTASPNEQFF
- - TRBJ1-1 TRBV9 TGTGCCAGCAGCACCCGTCCTCTGCAGAACACTGAAGCTTTCTTT CASSTRPLQNTEAFF
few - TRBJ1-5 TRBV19 TGTGCCAGTAGTATCACAGGATATAGCAATCAGCCCCAGCATTTT CASSITGYSNQPQHF
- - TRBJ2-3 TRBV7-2 TGTGCCAGCAGCCCCCCTGGGAATACGCAGTATTTT CASSPPGNTQYF
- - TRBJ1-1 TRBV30 TGTGCCTGGAAACAGGGCGATGAAGCTTTCTTT CAWKQGDEAFF
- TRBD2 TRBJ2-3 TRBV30 TGTGCCTGGAACCCCTTAGGGCTAGCGGGAGGCCGGACAGATACGCAGTATTTT CAWNPLGLAGGRTDTQYF
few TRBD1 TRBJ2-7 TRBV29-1 TGCAGCGTTGAAACGGGGGCAGGGGGCAGGTACGAGCAGTACTTC CSVETGAGGRYEQYF
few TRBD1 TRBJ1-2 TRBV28 TGTGCCAGCAGTCCCGGGGACAGGGAAGCCCTTGGTGGCTACACCTTC CASSPGDREALGGYTF
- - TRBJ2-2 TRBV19 TGTGCCAGCCGCGCCGGGACGGCGAACACCGGGGAGCTGTTTTTT CASRAGTANTGELFF
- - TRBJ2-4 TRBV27 TGTGCCAGCAGGCCGATTTCGGTGGCCAAAAACATTCAGTACTTC CASRPISVAKNIQYF